Here is one T cell receptor beta chain with its context. The antigen it recognizes is unknown. No much larger clonotype is one base removed from it; base qualities were not supplied. Reading the germline V gene gives CDR1 MNHEY and CDR2 SVGEGT. Trimming accounts for 2 bases at V and 4 bases at J, while the number of junction bases matched to no gene is 13. The CDR3 starts with the cysteine, ends with the phenylalanine, and has 18 residues. Only CDR3 DNA remains: 54 bases, in frame from the first base. This entry comes from a study of blood T cell repertoires in COVID-19 (TCRdb year 2020). In terms of the full investigation: Samples from collaborators originated in the United States, Italy and Spain and spanned both the acute and convalescent phases of COVID-19. The repertoires were released in a freely available public database meant as a resource for research on the immune response to SARS-CoV-2. Deeply sampled blood TCRbeta repertoires from subjects exposed to, actively infected with, or recovered from COVID-19 were included in the dataset. Nearly every sample came with metadata listing a de-identified subject ID, COVID-19 status, age in years and sex. Where HLA class I and class II types were available, the types were taken from metadata supplied by the sample provider, not from assay-based typing. The material from the prospective study consisted of cDNA or gDNA derived from T cells, B-cell-depleted T cells, or PBMCs. The samples were drawn from two sources: the first 160 participants of the ongoing ImmuneRACE study, and 950 to 1,500 subjects contributed by 6 global collaborators. The paper's findings and limits, for the study overall: Clinical and demographic metadata were provided uncurated, with the amount varying by source and participant.

One collaborating source in Seattle enrolled patients during active infection and followed them longitudinally through the course of disease. Collaborating institutions collected whole blood in K2EDTA tubes following their own protocols. Collaborator samples were shipped for TCRbeta analysis as frozen whole blood, isolated PBMCs, or DNA extracted from either sample type. The immunoSEQ Assay, a bias-controlled multiplex PCR, was used to amplify TCRbeta CDR3 regions from genomic DNA. In the original analysis: The number of nucleated cells in each sample was estimated from the amplification of reference gene primers within the assay. Sequence reads were collapsed and filtered to measure the absolute abundance of every unique TCRbeta CDR3 rearrangement. For each sample, productive Simpson clonality was calculated as the square root of Simpson's diversity index across productive rearrangements. In TCRdb, the immuneACCESS table is reduced to in-frame sequences with V and J assigned. These tables do not hold every clone; where another copy was compared, an unresolved V gene accounts for under half, and the others remain unexplained. The DNA gave D and trimming, while V, J and clone size come from that table. The sample includes tens of thousands of clones, with around 80% observed a single time. Approximately 18% of the sample is held by the ten biggest clonotypes.

The sequenced sample consisted of peripheral blood. This clonotype was obtained from a man younger than 45 with COVID-19, enrolled during active disease. The chain employs TRBV6-2 or TRBV6-3 and TRBJ2-5, with TRBD1 matching 10 junction bases. The DNA reads TGTGCCAGCAGTTACGGCGCTTGGGGACAGGGGTATCGAGAGACCCAGTACTTC. It codes for CASSYGAWGQGYRETQYF.